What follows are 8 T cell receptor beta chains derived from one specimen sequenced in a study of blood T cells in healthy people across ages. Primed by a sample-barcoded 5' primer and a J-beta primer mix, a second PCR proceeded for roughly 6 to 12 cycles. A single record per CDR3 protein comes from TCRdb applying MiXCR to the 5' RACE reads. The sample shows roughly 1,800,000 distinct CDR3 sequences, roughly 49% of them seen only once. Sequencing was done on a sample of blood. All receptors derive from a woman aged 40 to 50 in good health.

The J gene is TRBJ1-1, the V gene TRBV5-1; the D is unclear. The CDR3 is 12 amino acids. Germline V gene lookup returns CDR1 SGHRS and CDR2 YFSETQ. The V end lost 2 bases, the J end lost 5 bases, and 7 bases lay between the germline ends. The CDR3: CASSLGKTEAFF. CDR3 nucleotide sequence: TGCGCCAGCAGCTTAGGGAAAACTGAAGCTTTCTTT.

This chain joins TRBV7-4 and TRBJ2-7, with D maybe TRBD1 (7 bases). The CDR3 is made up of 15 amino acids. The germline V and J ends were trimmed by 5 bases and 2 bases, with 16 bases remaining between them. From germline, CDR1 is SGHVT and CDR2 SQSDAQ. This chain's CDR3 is CASSPRTGGPYEQYF. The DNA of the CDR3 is TGTGCCAGCAGCCCGCGGACAGGAGGGCCCTACGAGCAGTACTTC.

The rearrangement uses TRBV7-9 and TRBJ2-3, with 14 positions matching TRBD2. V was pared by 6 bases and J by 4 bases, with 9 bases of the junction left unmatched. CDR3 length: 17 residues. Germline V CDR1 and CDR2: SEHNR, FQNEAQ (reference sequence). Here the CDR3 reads CASSQLTSGGDADTQYF. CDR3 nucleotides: TGTGCCAGCAGTCAACTGACTAGCGGGGGGGATGCAGATACGCAGTATTTT.

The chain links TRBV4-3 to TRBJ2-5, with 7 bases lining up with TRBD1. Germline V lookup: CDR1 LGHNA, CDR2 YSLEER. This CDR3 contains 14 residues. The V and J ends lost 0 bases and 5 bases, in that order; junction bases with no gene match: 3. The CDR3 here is CASSQDQGDETQYF. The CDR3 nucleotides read TGCGCCAGCAGCCAAGATCAGGGGGACGAGACCCAGTACTTC.

The CDR3 loop reads CASSGSRGNEQFF. In nucleotides, the CDR3 is TGTGCCAGCAGTGGGAGCCGGGGCAATGAGCAGTTCTTC. The chain joins TRBV6-1 to TRBJ2-1, with D possibly matching TRBD2 (5 bases). Trimming took off 4 bases at V and 6 bases at J, with 10 bases between the two ends. The length of the CDR3 is 13 residues. Germline V gene lookup returns CDR1 MNHNS and CDR2 SASEGT.

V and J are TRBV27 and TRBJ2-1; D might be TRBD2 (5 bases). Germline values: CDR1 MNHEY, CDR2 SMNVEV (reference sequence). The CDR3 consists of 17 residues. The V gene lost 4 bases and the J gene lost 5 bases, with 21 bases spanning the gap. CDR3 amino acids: CASSYKTTEGVHNEQFF. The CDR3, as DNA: TGTGCCAGCAGTTATAAAACCACAGAGGGCGTCCACAATGAGCAGTTCTTC.

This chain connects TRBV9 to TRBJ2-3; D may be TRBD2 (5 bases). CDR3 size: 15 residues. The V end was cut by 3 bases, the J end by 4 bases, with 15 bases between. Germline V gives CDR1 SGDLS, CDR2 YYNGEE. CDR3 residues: CASSGGLSAPDTQYF. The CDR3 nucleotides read TGTGCCAGCAGCGGTGGGCTTAGCGCCCCAGATACGCAGTATTTT.

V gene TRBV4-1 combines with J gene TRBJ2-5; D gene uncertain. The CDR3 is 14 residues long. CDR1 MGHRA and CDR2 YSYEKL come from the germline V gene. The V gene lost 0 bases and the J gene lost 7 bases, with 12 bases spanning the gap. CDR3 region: CASSQDGDWGTQYF. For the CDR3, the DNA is TGCGCCAGCAGCCAAGATGGTGACTGGGGGACCCAGTACTTC.